This T cell receptor (beta chain) is drawn from a study of blood T cell repertoires in COVID-19. Whole-study context: PBMCs, B-cell-depleted T cells, or T cells provided the cDNA or gDNA that made up the material.

The ends lost 8 bases at V and 2 bases at J; junction bases unmatched: 11. Germline CDR1 MGHDK, CDR2 SYGVNS. The CDR3 length is 18 residues. Sequencing was performed with immunoSEQ multiplex PCR; in TCRdb, only in-frame clones are kept and a portion is missing. Altogether approximately 54,000 clones are present, about four fifths being singletons, with the ten largest covering 4% to 5.5%. The TCR comes from a woman in her sixties or seventies with acute or convalescent COVID-19. The chain is built from TRBV25-1 and TRBJ2-5; 16 bases map to TRBD2. Sequenced sample: peripheral blood. The DNA of the CDR3 is TGTGCCAGCGGGCAGGGACTAGCGGGAGGGCACGCACAAGAGACCCAGTACTTC. As protein: CASGQGLAGGHAQETQYF.